What follows are 6 T cell receptor beta chains derived from one specimen sequenced in a study of T cells in localized non-small cell lung cancer. Profiled with immunoSEQ multiplex PCR; TCRdb holds only in-frame clones, not every one. This table holds about 3,900 clones, under 40% found once. Sequenced here: lung tumor tissue, sampled before any cancer treatment. The receptors here all came from a male donor aged 60 or over with stage III lung adenocarcinoma.

This clone was seen a few times. This chain uses TRBV9 with TRBJ2-2; the D is unclear. Trimming took 3 bases from V and 4 from J, leaving 10 bases between them. The CDR3 loop spans 14 amino acids. Germline CDR1 is SGDLS and CDR2 is YYNGEE. The CDR3 DNA reads TGTGCCAGCAGCGGACGGTACCCCACCGGGGAGCTGTTTTTT. This gives the protein CASSGRYPTGELFF.

The chain is built from TRBV11-3 and TRBJ2-1; D might be TRBD1 or TRBD2, each matching 7 bases. V lost 5 bases and J 6 bases, leaving 20 bases between the germline ends. CDR3 size: 16 residues. Germline CDR1 reads SGHNT; CDR2 reads YENEEA. The CDR3 coding sequence is TGTGCCAGCAGCGAAGAGGCAGGGGGGGCCCCCAATGAGCAGTTCTTC. This encodes CASSEEAGGAPNEQFF. Using reference TRBV11-3 and TRBJ2-1 for the parts outside the CDR3, the full variable domain is EAGVVQSPRYKIIEKKQPVAFWCNPISGHNTLYWYLQNLGQGPELLIRYENEEAVDDSQLPKDRFSAERLKGVDSTLKIQPAELGDSAVYLCASSEEAGGAPNEQFFGPGTRLTVL.

This clone was observed a few times. The chain couples TRBV11-3 to TRBJ1-1, with 7 positions matching TRBD1. The CDR3 sequence is 18 residues long. The junction had 21 bases not matched to a gene; V was cut back by 5 bases and J by 6 bases. CDR1 and CDR2 (germline): SGHNT, YENEEA. CDR3 in DNA: TGTGCCAGCAGCACGAAACAGGGGCGCTGGGTCGGAAGACCTGAAGCTTTCTTT. Its translation: CASSTKQGRWVGRPEAFF.

This clone is judged medium-sized. This chain joins TRBV11-3 and TRBJ1-2, with 8 bases identical to TRBD1. The CDR3 is 15 residues long. The V segment lost 5 bases and the J segment 1 base; nucleotides outside the gene matches: 6. CDR1 and CDR2 from the germline V gene are SGHNT and YENEEA. In DNA form, the CDR3 reads TGTGCCAGCAGCCATGGGACAGGCATTAACTATGGCTACACCTTC. This translates into CASSHGTGINYGYTF.

This clone was observed a handful of times. The chain couples TRBV9 to TRBJ2-1, with unresolved D. Looked up from germline, CDR1 is SGDLS and CDR2 is YYNGEE. The CDR3 contains 13 residues. Trimming removed 4 bases at V and 4 bases at J, with 9 bases between. The CDR3 DNA follows: TGTGCCAGCAGCAATCGGGCTTACAATGAGCAGTTCTTC. It specifies CASSNRAYNEQFF.

This clone was found a few times. The gene calls are TRBV28 and TRBJ1-6; a possible D gene is TRBD1 (6 bases). Trimming took 6 bases from V and 7 from J, leaving 13 bases between them. From germline, CDR1 is MDHEN and CDR2 SYDVKM. This CDR3 is built from 14 residues. The CDR3 DNA reads TGTGCCAGCAGGCAGGGGTTACAAAATTCACCCCTCCACTTT. The encoded protein is CASRQGLQNSPLHF.